Listed below are T cell receptor beta chains from one sample, sequenced in a study of vaccination and CD4 T cells after COVID-19. The antigens for these receptors are not known. MiXCR was run by TCRdb on the PCR reads, yielding one entry per CDR3 protein. Of around 11,000 distinct CDR3 sequences in the sample, 25% are singletons; the top ten hold 24%. The starting material was CD4+ T cells from blood, cultured in vitro, obtained after SARS-CoV-2 vaccination. The receptors derive from a human donor who had recovered from COVID-19. CDR3s include the opening cysteine and the closing phenylalanine or tryptophan. D genes are given only for firm matches. Where a row states a size, it is once, few, many or the class of an expanded clone; other rows omit it.

V	size	D	J	CDR3	DNA
TRBV28	few	TRBD1	TRBJ1-5	CASSTRQGISNQPQHF	TGTGCCAGCAGTACGCGACAGGGTATTAGCAATCAGCCCCAGCATTTT
TRBV7-8	few	.	TRBJ2-7	CASSARRITYEQYF	TGTGCCAGCAGCGCCCGAAGAATTACCTACGAGCAGTACTTC
TRBV28	few	.	TRBJ1-2	CASSFHNNYGYTF	TGTGCCAGCAGTTTCCACAATAACTATGGCTACACCTTC
TRBV10-3	few	TRBD1	TRBJ2-7	CATGDRATYEQYF	TGTGCCACAGGGGACAGGGCTACCTACGAGCAGTACTTC
TRBV28	few	.	TRBJ1-2	CAAEGNGYTF	TGTGCCGCCGAGGGAAATGGCTACACCTTC
TRBV27	.	.	TRBJ1-5	CASSLWGAQNSNQPQHF	TGTGCCAGCAGTTTATGGGGGGCGCAGAATAGCAATCAGCCCCAGCATTTT
TRBV2	.	TRBD1	TRBJ1-2	CASGMGTGGGYTF	TGTGCCAGCGGTATGGGGACAGGTGGAGGCTACACCTTC
TRBV29-1	few	.	TRBJ2-7	CSVVPGSLRGQYF	TGCAGCGTTGTTCCAGGGTCCCTACGAGGGCAGTACTTC
TRBV5-1	.	TRBD2	TRBJ2-3	CASSLGVGGSTDTQYF	TGCGCCAGCAGCTTGGGTGTGGGGGGGAGCACAGATACGCAGTATTTT
TRBV5-1	.	.	TRBJ2-7	CASSLLLTGGEQYF	TGCGCCAGCAGCTTGCTCCTGACAGGTGGGGAGCAGTACTTC
TRBV7-2	.	TRBD2	TRBJ2-1	CASSLVMGLGFNEQFF	TGTGCCAGCAGCTTAGTAATGGGACTAGGTTTCAATGAGCAGTTCTTC
TRBV11-3	few	.	TRBJ2-1	CASGTGFGEQFF	TGTGCCAGCGGGACGGGGTTTGGTGAGCAGTTCTTC
TRBV7-2	medium-sized	.	TRBJ2-7	CASSLARGDYEQYF	TGTGCCAGCAGCTTAGCTAGGGGCGACTACGAGCAGTACTTC
TRBV11-3	.	TRBD1	TRBJ2-1	CASSSTGDEQFF	TGTGCCAGCAGCTCCACAGGGGACGAGCAGTTCTTC
TRBV12-3/TRBV12-4	once	TRBD1	TRBJ1-5	CASSTTGGSHQPQHF	TGTGCCAGCAGTACAACAGGGGGCTCCCATCAGCCCCAGCATTTT
TRBV10-1	.	TRBD1	TRBJ2-5	CASSSGTGVETQYF	TGCGCCAGCAGTTCCGGGACAGGGGTTGAGACCCAGTACTTC
TRBV28	few	.	TRBJ1-5	CASSRQEDQPQHF	TGTGCCAGCAGTCGACAGGAAGATCAGCCCCAGCATTTT
TRBV7-9	.	TRBD1	TRBJ1-2	CASSPGRGILGYTF	TGTGCCAGCAGCCCGGGCAGGGGGATTTTGGGCTACACCTTC
TRBV6-5	few	.	TRBJ1-2	CASSYRGESKRQGYTF	TGTGCCAGCAGTTACCGGGGAGAGTCAAAACGTCAGGGCTACACCTTC
TRBV6-5	.	TRBD2	TRBJ2-5	CASSYRAGGGARETQYF	TGTGCCAGCAGTTACAGGGCGGGCGGGGGGGCCCGAGAGACCCAGTACTTC
TRBV20-1	few	.	TRBJ2-3	CSARPLQVVVDTQYF	TGCAGTGCCCGCCCCCTCCAGGTTGTAGTAGATACGCAGTATTTT
TRBV28	.	.	TRBJ1-1	CASSLGRVNTEAFF	TGTGCCAGCAGTTTGGGACGAGTGAACACTGAAGCTTTCTTT
TRBV6-1	medium-sized	TRBD2	TRBJ2-5	CASSISAGSGETQYF	TGTGCCAGCAGTATTTCAGCGGGATCAGGAGAGACCCAGTACTTC
TRBV7-6	medium-sized	.	TRBJ1-6	CASSLQDGNSPLHF	TGTGCCAGCAGCTTACAGGACGGTAATTCACCCCTCCACTTT
TRBV6-2/TRBV6-3	.	.	TRBJ1-1	CATRWSMNTEAFF	TGTGCCACCCGCTGGTCCATGAACACTGAAGCTTTCTTT
TRBV20-1	.	TRBD2	TRBJ2-3	CSARGLGGLAGDGSYSTDTQYF	TGCAGTGCTAGAGGTCTCGGAGGCCTAGCGGGAGACGGGAGTTACAGCACAGATACGCAGTATTTT
TRBV11-3	few	.	TRBJ1-5	CASSSQYNQPQHF	TGTGCCAGCAGCTCCCAGTACAATCAGCCCCAGCATTTT
TRBV20-1	.	.	TRBJ2-7	CSSASSYEQYF	TGCAGTAGCGCCTCCTCCTACGAGCAGTACTTC
TRBV28	few	.	TRBJ1-5	CASSFGQQPQHF	TGTGCCAGCAGTTTCGGGCAGCAGCCCCAGCATTTT
TRBV28	large	.	TRBJ2-7	CASSFLPIYYEQYF	TGTGCCAGCAGTTTTCTCCCGATCTACTACGAGCAGTACTTC
TRBV19	.	TRBD1	TRBJ1-2	CASTQPGQAGRYGYTF	TGTGCCAGTACCCAACCGGGACAGGCCGGCCGCTATGGCTACACCTTC
TRBV6-5	few	.	TRBJ1-5	CASSSTPQGNQPQHF	TGTGCCAGCAGTTCAACCCCACAAGGGAATCAGCCCCAGCATTTT
TRBV20-1	.	.	TRBJ1-1	CSARDHGSNTEAFF	TGCAGTGCTAGAGATCATGGCAGCAACACTGAAGCTTTCTTT
TRBV5-4	.	TRBD2	TRBJ2-1	CASSPIRGGSYNEQFF	TGTGCCAGCAGCCCAATCCGGGGGGGCTCCTACAATGAGCAGTTCTTC
TRBV6-2/TRBV6-3	few	.	TRBJ2-7	CASSLGLPGSYEQYF	TGTGCCAGCAGTCTAGGACTACCCGGATCCTACGAGCAGTACTTC
TRBV11-2	few	.	TRBJ2-5	CASSSPRKGETQYF	TGTGCCAGCAGCTCCCCCCGAAAGGGTGAGACCCAGTACTTC
TRBV5-8	.	.	TRBJ1-1	CASSEKGVTEAFF	TGTGCCAGCAGCGAGAAGGGGGTCACTGAAGCTTTCTTT
TRBV20-1	few	TRBD2	TRBJ2-1	CSAQRRGVYNEQFF	TGCAGTGCCCAACGGCGGGGGGTGTACAATGAGCAGTTCTTC
TRBV28	medium-sized	.	TRBJ2-7	CASLGASYEQYF	TGTGCCAGCCTGGGGGCTTCCTACGAGCAGTACTTC
TRBV7-8	.	.	TRBJ1-5	CASSSAPIITDQPQHF	TGTGCCAGCAGCTCAGCCCCAATAATCACAGATCAGCCCCAGCATTTT
TRBV10-3	few	.	TRBJ2-5	CATRPSGGGEETQYF	TGTGCCACGCGGCCAAGCGGCGGAGGGGAAGAGACCCAGTACTTC
TRBV6-1	few	TRBD1	TRBJ1-1	CASSSGTAKLEAFF	TGTGCCAGCAGCTCTGGGACAGCGAAACTTGAAGCTTTCTTT
TRBV5-4	few	.	TRBJ1-6	CASSSRDENSPLHF	TGTGCCAGCAGCTCTAGGGACGAGAATTCACCCCTCCACTTT
TRBV14	.	TRBD1	TRBJ1-1	CASSQASGQHTEAFF	TGTGCCAGCAGCCAAGCTTCGGGACAGCACACTGAAGCTTTCTTT
TRBV7-9	medium-sized	.	TRBJ2-5	CASSARETQETQYF	TGTGCCAGCAGCGCTCGGGAGACCCAAGAGACCCAGTACTTC
TRBV28	few	.	TRBJ2-7	CASSLSLYEQYF	TGTGCCAGCAGTTTATCGCTATACGAGCAGTACTTC
TRBV7-2	.	TRBD2	TRBJ2-3	CASTDGGGKDTQYF	TGTGCCAGCACCGACGGCGGGGGGAAAGATACGCAGTATTTT
TRBV11-3	few	.	TRBJ1-1	CASSFGNTEAFF	TGTGCCAGCAGCTTCGGGAACACTGAAGCTTTCTTT
TRBV20-1	few	.	TRBJ2-7	CSARGVHEQYF	TGCAGTGCTAGAGGAGTCCACGAGCAGTACTTC
TRBV2	.	TRBD1	TRBJ1-6	CASTPGTGSNSPLHF	TGTGCCAGCACTCCAGGGACAGGGAGCAATTCACCCCTCCACTTT